This TCR beta chain stems from a study of cytomegalovirus exposure and HLA in healthy donors. Looking at the study overall: Some 85 million unique TCRs, all from HLA-typed donors, were included in an early release of the data.

PCR was performed using 60 Vbeta and 13 Jbeta primers. This table comes from immunoSEQ multiplex PCR, and its TCRdb copy is limited to in-frame clones, with some not included. Altogether some 130,000 clones are present, approximately 75% being singletons, with the ten largest covering around 4.2%. Overall study results and limits: The analysis excluded some indistinguishable V segments, including TRBV6-2 and TRBV6-3.

As for this clone: Antigen: not known.

The V gene's germline CDR1 is SGHDN and CDR2 FVKESK. The CDR3 sequence is 16 residues long. Trimming took off 0 bases at V and 7 bases at J, with 13 bases between the two ends. The sequence was obtained from a man aged 50-60 years in good health and CMV-seropositive. Sequencing was carried out using PBMCs. The V and J genes are TRBV14 and TRBJ1-6; D remains ambiguous. Written as DNA, the CDR3 is TGTGCCAGCAGCCAAGATCAAGGACGGGGAAATTCACCCCTCCACTTT. Its protein is CASSQDQGRGNSPLHF.